A selection of T cell receptor beta chains follows, all from one sample in a study of blood T cells in healthy people across ages. MiXCR, applied by TCRdb to the 5' RACE reads, yields one record per CDR3 protein. The sample has 700,000 to 900,000 distinct CDR3 sequences, roughly 25% seen once. These same data were also listed under a study on T cells of mothers and their children.

The sequenced sample consisted of blood. The receptors were gathered from a boy aged 10-17 years in good health. Each CDR3 is given with its conserved first and last residue. D genes are given only for firm matches. Not every row has a clone size; where given, it reads once, few, many or a size class.

CDR3	DNA	size	D	V	J
CASSDDRTGRETQYF	TGTGCCAGCAGTGATGACAGGACAGGACGGGAGACCCAGTACTTC	.	TRBD1	TRBV28	TRBJ2-5
CASSVGVGGYNEQFF	TGTGCCAGCAGCGTAGGGGTGGGGGGGTACAATGAGCAGTTCTTC	few	TRBD2	TRBV9	TRBJ2-1
CASASDRGLLDSPLHF	TGTGCCAGCGCGTCCGACAGGGGGCTGTTGGATTCACCCCTCCACTTT	few	TRBD1	TRBV5-5	TRBJ1-6
CASSLYRSTEAFF	TGTGCCAGCAGTTTATACAGGAGCACTGAAGCTTTCTTT	.	.	TRBV6-5	TRBJ1-1
CASSSDRDHEQYF	TGTGCCAGCAGCTCGGACAGGGACCACGAGCAGTACTTC	.	TRBD1	TRBV7-9	TRBJ2-7
CASSLRDRATYEQYF	TGCGCCAGCAGCCTACGGGACAGGGCGACCTACGAGCAGTACTTC	few	TRBD1	TRBV5-1	TRBJ2-7
CSVEMGQSYEQYF	TGCAGCGTTGAAATGGGACAGTCCTACGAGCAGTACTTC	.	TRBD1	TRBV29-1	TRBJ2-7
CSVVSGGAHEQYF	TGCAGCGTCGTTAGCGGGGGGGCCCACGAGCAGTACTTC	few	TRBD2	TRBV29-1	TRBJ2-7
CASSVDEGGYGYTF	TGTGCCAGCAGCGTAGATGAGGGAGGCTATGGCTACACCTTC	few	.	TRBV9	TRBJ1-2
CASSTADQETQYF	TGTGCCAGCAGCACGGCGGACCAAGAGACCCAGTACTTC	.	.	TRBV21-1	TRBJ2-5
CASSTRTGAGNTIYF	TGTGCCAGCAGTACGCGGACAGGGGCTGGAAACACCATATATTTT	.	TRBD1	TRBV12-3/TRBV12-4	TRBJ1-3
CSARGSSGSTDTQYF	TGCAGTGCTAGAGGTAGTAGCGGAAGCACAGATACGCAGTATTTT	.	.	TRBV20-1	TRBJ2-3
CASSLGQFGGTDTQYF	TGTGCCAGCAGCTTAGGACAGTTCGGGGGCACAGATACGCAGTATTTT	.	.	TRBV7-6	TRBJ2-3
CASSLGRRSNEQFF	TGTGCCTCTTCTCTAGGGAGACGGTCGAATGAGCAGTTCTTC	few	.	TRBV24-1	TRBJ2-1
CASSPQTGITYGYTF	TGCGCCAGCAGCCCCCAGACAGGCATCACCTATGGCTACACCTTC	few	.	TRBV5-1	TRBJ1-2
CSARSNEENIQYF	TGCAGTGCTAGATCCAATGAGGAAAACATTCAGTACTTC	.	.	TRBV20-1	TRBJ2-4
CASSSPFGDRGLETQYF	TGTGCCAGCAGCTCACCCTTTGGGGACAGGGGGCTCGAGACCCAGTACTTC	.	TRBD1	TRBV7-9	TRBJ2-5
CASAPGTRSYNEQFF	TGTGCTAGTGCTCCCGGGACAAGGTCCTACAATGAGCAGTTCTTC	.	.	TRBV12-5	TRBJ2-1
CASSLAGEGFPYEQYF	TGTGCCAGCAGTTTGGCGGGGGAGGGGTTCCCCTACGAGCAGTACTTC	.	TRBD2	TRBV27	TRBJ2-7
CASSIEGVASDTQYF	TGTGCCAGTAGTATTGAAGGTGTGGCATCAGATACGCAGTATTTT	.	.	TRBV19	TRBJ2-3
CASSEAPDTGELFF	TGTGCCAGCAGTGAAGCGCCGGACACCGGGGAGCTGTTTTTT	.	.	TRBV6-1	TRBJ2-2
CASSESSGEANEQFF	TGTGCCAGCAGCGAATCGTCAGGAGAGGCGAATGAGCAGTTCTTC	.	.	TRBV6-1	TRBJ2-1
CASSFLAGTNTGELFF	TGCGCCAGCAGCTTCCTAGCGGGGACAAACACCGGGGAGCTGTTTTTT	.	TRBD2	TRBV5-1	TRBJ2-2
CATSRDFGQGLKGYTF	TGTGCCACCAGCAGAGATTTCGGACAGGGGTTGAAGGGCTACACCTTC	.	TRBD1	TRBV15	TRBJ1-2
CASSQLTVYTQYF	TGCGCCAGCAGCCAACTAACCGTGTATACGCAGTATTTT	.	.	TRBV4-1	TRBJ2-3
CASSLGASENIQYF	TGTGCCAGCAGCTTGGGTGCCTCTGAGAACATTCAGTACTTC	.	.	TRBV5-5	TRBJ2-4
CSALLETGYNEQFF	TGCAGTGCCCTTCTCGAGACAGGCTACAATGAGCAGTTCTTC	.	.	TRBV20-1	TRBJ2-1